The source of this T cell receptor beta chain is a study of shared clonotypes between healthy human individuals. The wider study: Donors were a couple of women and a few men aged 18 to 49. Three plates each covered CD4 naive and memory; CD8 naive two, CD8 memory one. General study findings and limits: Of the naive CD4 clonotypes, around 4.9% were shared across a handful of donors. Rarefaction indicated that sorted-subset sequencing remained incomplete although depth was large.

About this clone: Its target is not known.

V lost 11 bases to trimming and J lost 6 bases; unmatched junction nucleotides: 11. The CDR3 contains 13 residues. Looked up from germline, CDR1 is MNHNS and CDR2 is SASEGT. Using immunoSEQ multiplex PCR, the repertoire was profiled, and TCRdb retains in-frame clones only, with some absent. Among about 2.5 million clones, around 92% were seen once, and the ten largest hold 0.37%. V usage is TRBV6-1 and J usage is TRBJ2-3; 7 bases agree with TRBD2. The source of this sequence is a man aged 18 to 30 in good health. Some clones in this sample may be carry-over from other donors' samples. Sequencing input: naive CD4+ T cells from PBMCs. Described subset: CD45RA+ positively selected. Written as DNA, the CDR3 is TGTGCCGGGTTGACTAGCCGTTCTGATACGCAGTATTTT. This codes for CAGLTSRSDTQYF.